The clone carrying this T cell receptor (beta chain) showed up many times. Its antigen is still unknown. The data stem from a study of T cell repertoires in cytomegalovirus infection. Overall study: CMV infection and matching HLA type were both indicated by public TCR beta signatures.

Regarding the study as a whole: Carriers of CMV and the relevant HLA type were discriminated by public TCR beta frequency. There were HLA-C-restricted CMV-specific TCR beta clonotypes dominating the ex vivo response.

MiXCR, run by TCRdb on the reads, gives a single entry per CDR3 protein. Counted here are about 680,000 distinct CDR3 sequences, 24% occurring once; the ten biggest clones make up around 7.6%. The receptor's source is a human donor in good health (CMV status not recorded). Some clones in this sample may be carry-over from other donors' samples. The sequenced sample was CD8+ T cells from PBMCs.

The CDR3 DNA reads as TGTGCCAGCAGCTACAGGAGCTCCTACAATGAGCAGTTCTTC. Its translation: CASSYRSSYNEQFF. This chain connects TRBV14 to TRBJ2-1; possibly TRBD1 for D (5 bases). CDR3 length: 14 amino acids. The germline V gene has CDR1 SGHDN and CDR2 FVKESK. The V end lost 5 bases, the J end lost 0 bases, and 8 bases lay between the germline ends.